The 5 T cell receptor beta chains presented below share a single source sample, sequenced in a study of T cells in Graves' hyperthyroidism and ophthalmopathy. The CDR3 regions of TCR beta were amplified from RNA transcripts. Initially, a first-round RT-PCR of the TCR CDR3 employed the HTBI primer set. TCRdb itself ran the multiplex PCR reads through MiXCR, one entry per CDR3 protein. The repertoire holds 300,000 to 500,000 distinct CDR3 sequences, with over 13% as singletons. The sequencing sample was made of blood. Receptors were obtained from a man aged 50 to 60 with Graves' ophthalmopathy.

The rearrangement links TRBV12-3 or TRBV12-4 to TRBJ2-3; no reliable D call. The germline V and J ends were trimmed by 6 bases and 7 bases, with 11 bases remaining between them. The CDR3 has 12 residues. CDR3 coding DNA: TGTGCCAGCAGCCAGACTGATTATACGCAGTATTTT. Translating gives CASSQTDYTQYF.

As to this clonotype: This may come from a read error, since a much larger clone is one base off. The J gene is TRBJ2-7, the V gene TRBV30, with 7 bases matching TRBD2. The DNA matches TRBJ2-1 better at its end, which makes the J call doubtful. Germline-derived CDR1 and CDR2 are GTSNPN and SVGIG (reference sequence). The CDR3 is made up of 12 amino acids. The chain's CDR3 is CAWGGLSYEQFF. CDR3 DNA sequence: TGTGCCTGGGGGGGACTATCCTACGAGCAGTTCTTC.

This clonotype showed up many times. This chain joins TRBV28 and TRBJ2-5; 11 nucleotides agree with TRBD2. Germline CDR1 and CDR2: MDHEN and SYDVKM. The CDR3 contains 16 residues. V gave up 5 bases and J gave up 0 bases; unmatched junction bases: 5. CDR3 sequence: CASSIPTSGNQETQYF. In nucleotides, the CDR3 is TGTGCCAGCAGTATACCGACTAGCGGGAACCAAGAGACCCAGTACTTC.

This clonotype has at least ten counts. This chain links TRBV12-3 or TRBV12-4 with TRBJ1-4, with D possibly TRBD1 on 6 matching bases. The CDR3 sequence is 16 residues long. V shed 6 bases and J shed 3 bases, with 17 bases lying between them. Here the CDR3 DNA reads TGTGCCAGCAGCCCGAAGAGACAGGTTCCTAATGAAAAACTGTTTTTT. Translated: CASSPKRQVPNEKLFF.

Comments on this clonotype: This could be a read error, since a much larger clone is one nucleotide away. The chain combines TRBV20-1 with TRBJ2-7; a possible D gene is TRBD1 (6 bases). The CDR3 spans 11 residues. Germline CDR1 reads DFQATT; CDR2 reads SNEGSKA (reference sequence). Between the trimmed V and J ends, which lost 3 bases and 9 bases, there was a span of 12 bases. CDR3: CSARGQTGQYF. CDR3 nucleotide sequence: TGCAGTGCTAGGGGGCAGACAGGGCAGTACTTC.